This T cell receptor beta chain was captured in a study of T cell repertoires in aging, cancer and after chemotherapy (dated by TCRdb to between 2018 and 2020). At the level of the whole study: The donors fell into six age groups ranging from 30 or younger to 70 or older, and each group had at least three individuals. Alongside under 100 healthy donors serving as a reference group, the cohort included some 210 cancer patients, of whom roughly 90 had hematological cancers and about 130 had solid cancers. The full dataset contained several million TCR reads. To examine immunoaging and T cell reconstitution after chemotherapy, the study profiled TCR beta repertoires in peripheral blood from healthy donors and cancer patients. In the solid tumor group, the paired samples taken before and after chemotherapy came from brain tumor (glioblastoma) patients given temozolomide-based therapy.

Instead of sorted cells or RNA, genomic DNA extracted from peripheral blood served as the source for amplifying TCR beta rearrangements. Rearranged TRB sequences spanning V, D and J segments were amplified by multiplex touch-down PCR using a mixed TRB-A/B primer pool. Illumina adapters and sample indices were attached to the amplicons through two consecutive PCR reactions run with Phusion HS II polymerase. The amplicons were purified from gel with the NucleoSpin Gel and PCR Clean-up kit and then assessed with Qubit and an Agilent 2100 Bioanalyzer. Sequencing of the libraries was done on an Illumina MiSeq with paired-end, single-indexed 600-cycle runs. Under the source paper's analysis protocol: MiXCR versions 2.12 and 3.0.5 were used to process the TRB sequences. A clone was defined as each unique CDR3 nucleotide sequence, and only productive sequences supported by at least two reads were kept. The repertoire metrics were Shannon diversity, evenness, clonality (defined as one minus evenness), and alpha-parameterized diversity profiles covering alpha 0 to 5. The IGoR algorithm was used to calculate generation probabilities of clones in the paired pre- and post-chemotherapy samples. The raw public reads went through TCRdb reprocessing: fastp at Q25, MiXCR clone calling, in-frame beta chains kept. Each entry is one CDR3 protein sequence, shown with its most common DNA and genes. These V and J calls rely on TCRdb rather than the paper's analysis. This sample gives around 1,200 distinct CDR3 sequences in total; about 25% of them show up just once. 40% of the sample lies in the top ten.

On the study overall, not on this receptor specifically: In healthy donors, the decline in TCR diversity with age was mainly due to loss of richness, whereas in cancer patients loss of evenness also played a role. Untreated patients with hematological or solid cancers showed significantly lower blood TCR diversity and higher clonality than age-matched healthy donors. In both cancer cohorts, the median generation probability rose over the chemotherapy interval, which suggests that the repertoire was reconstituted through rebound thymic output. The authors noted that the repertoire data do not allow conclusions about immunological memory after chemotherapy.

By how much of the sample it makes up, this clonotype is medium-sized (0.01 to 0.1%). Its antigen remains unidentified. Per-nucleotide qualities are absent, and no much larger clonotype sits a single base away. CDR1 and CDR2 (LNHDA, SQIVND) derive from the germline V gene (reference sequence). V loses 2 bases at its end and J loses 4 bases; junction bases beyond the gene matches: 14. The CDR3 runs 18 residues from the cysteine to the phenylalanine. The entry retains the CDR3 DNA only, 54 bases that are in frame from base 1. The sequence links TRBV19 to TRBJ1-5, with TRBD1 identical over 7 junction bases. The sequenced sample was blood. This receptor was taken from a human donor with a solid tumor. The sequenced DNA is TGTGCCAGTAGTATACTCTTCGACAGGGAGGAAGCGAATCAGCCCCAGCATTTT. It translates to CASSILFDREEANQPQHF.